The 22 T cell receptor beta chains given below trace back to one sample, sequenced in a study of shared clonotypes between healthy human individuals. Repertoires were generated with immunoSEQ multiplex PCR, while TCRdb's copy carries only in-frame clones and drops some. The data hold approximately 2,300,000 clones, with around 92% observed a single time. Sequenced sample: naive CD4+ T cells from PBMCs. Subset here: CD45RA+ positively selected. The source is a man in his late teens or twenties in good health. Some clones in this sample may be carry-over from other donors' samples.

A note on this clone: Germline is not matched at one junction end, which may reflect a read error. The genes are TRBV20-1 and TRBJ2-2, with D unclear. The CDR3 is 11 residues long. CDR1 and CDR2 from the germline V gene are DFQATT and SNEGSKA (reference sequence). This chain's CDR3 is CSAPNNGELFF. In DNA form, the CDR3 reads TGCAGTGCCCCGAACAACGGGGAGCTGTTTTTT.

CDR3 nucleotides: TGTGCCAGCAGACGGAGGGCGGCCCCTCTATACAATGAGCAGTTCTTC. Protein product: CASRRRAAPLYNEQFF. The V call is TRBV5-6, the J call TRBJ2-1, with D perhaps TRBD2 (6 bases). Germline V gives CDR1 SGHDT, CDR2 YYEEEE. Between the trimmed V and J ends, which lost 5 bases and 4 bases, there was a span of 19 bases. The CDR3 consists of 16 residues.

The CDR3 loop reads CASSDPPPETQYF. CDR3 DNA sequence: TGTGCCAGCAGTGATCCCCCCCCCGAGACCCAGTACTTC. The V and J genes are TRBV6-1 and TRBJ2-5; no firm D call. CDR1 MNHNS and CDR2 SASEGT come from the germline V gene. V was clipped by 3 bases and J by 5 bases, with 10 bases between them. The CDR3 has 13 amino acids.

This chain links TRBV7-9 with TRBJ2-2, with D tentatively TRBD2 (6 bases). CDR3 size: 16 residues. Germline CDR1 and CDR2: SEHNR and FQNEAQ (reference sequence). V was trimmed by 5 bases and J by 6 bases, leaving 19 bases between them. The CDR3, as DNA: TGTGCCAGCAGCCCGTGGGCCACCGGCGGGGCCGGGGAGCTGTTTTTT. Translation gives CASSPWATGGAGELFF.

The V gene is TRBV5-3, the J gene TRBJ1-1; D is unresolved. TRBV5-3 is an open reading frame whose function is uncertain. V shed 2 bases and J shed 1 base, with 3 bases lying between them. The CDR3 has 12 amino acids. CDR3 bases: TGTGCCAGAAGCTTCAGGAACACTGAAGCTTTCTTT. Translation: CARSFRNTEAFF.

This sequence joins TRBV14 and TRBJ2-3, with 9 bases fitting TRBD2. Germline V gene data show CDR1 as SGHDN and CDR2 as FVKESK. The junction had 10 bases not matched to a gene; V was cut back by 0 bases and J by 3 bases. This CDR3 contains 18 residues. The CDR3 DNA sequence: TGTGCCAGCAGCCAAGAAATAGCGGGAGCAATAGAAACAGATACGCAGTATTTT. It codes for CASSQEIAGAIETDTQYF.

The CDR3 is CASSYRWTPTNEKLFF. Here the CDR3 DNA reads TGTGCCAGCAGTTACCGGTGGACACCCACAAATGAAAAACTGTTTTTT. V gene TRBV6-5 combines with J gene TRBJ1-4, with D maybe TRBD1 (5 bases). The CDR3 extends over 16 amino acids. V dropped 2 bases and J dropped 5 bases, with 15 bases sitting between them. Germline CDR1 MNHEY, CDR2 SVGAGI.

This clone was detected a few times. In the same sample, other DNA sequences code for this CDR3. This sequence joins TRBV5-1 and TRBJ2-5; D is uncertain. This CDR3 region has 12 residues. CDR1 SGHRS and CDR2 YFSETQ come from the germline V gene. V gave up 0 bases and J gave up 2 bases, with 2 bases separating them. The CDR3, as DNA: TGCGCCAGCAGCTTGGCTCAAGAGACCCAGTACTTC. It yields the protein CASSLAQETQYF.

The chain links TRBV11-3 to TRBJ2-7, with 8 bases lining up with TRBD1. The CDR3 loop spans 14 amino acids. From germline, CDR1 is SGHNT and CDR2 YENEEA. V was pared by 2 bases and J by 6 bases, with 6 bases of the junction left unmatched. This CDR3 reads CASSLRQGAGEQYF. The CDR3 nucleotides are TGTGCCAGCAGCTTAAGGCAGGGGGCGGGCGAGCAGTACTTC.

This chain joins TRBV6-1 and TRBJ2-5; no clear D gene. This CDR3 comprises 12 residues. V was shortened by 4 bases and J by 4 bases, with 7 bases between the two germline ends. CDR1 is MNHNS and CDR2 is SASEGT in the germline V gene. The CDR3 loop is CASSGLGETQYF. The CDR3 bases are TGTGCCAGCAGTGGGTTGGGAGAGACCCAGTACTTC.

In DNA, the CDR3 is TGCGCCAGCAGCGAGGGACAGGGGGCGGAAGGGGCCAACGTCCTGACTTTC. This codes for CASSEGQGAEGANVLTF. The J gene is TRBJ2-6, the V gene TRBV5-1; 12 bases map to TRBD1. CDR3 length equals 17 residues. Losses at the gene ends were 4 bases for V and 4 bases for J; bases not matched to a gene: 6. CDR1 and CDR2 from the germline V gene are SGHRS and YFSETQ.

Concerning this clone itself: The sample carries other DNA sequences with the same CDR3. The rearrangement uses TRBV19 and TRBJ1-1; D remains ambiguous. V shed 3 bases and J shed 4 bases, with 3 bases lying between them. The CDR3 extends over 11 amino acids. Germline V gene sequence: CDR1 LNHDA, CDR2 SQIVND (reference sequence). The CDR3 bases are TGTGCCAGTAGTATCGCCACTGAAGCTTTCTTT. Translated: CASSIATEAFF.

CDR3 amino acids: CASTTANTGELFF. The CDR3 DNA sequence: TGTGCCAGCACCACAGCGAACACCGGGGAGCTGTTTTTT. This rearrangement joins TRBV18 to TRBJ2-2; no definite D call. V gave up 8 bases and J gave up 0 bases, with 7 bases separating them. Per the germline V gene, CDR1 is KGHSH and CDR2 is LQKENI. The length of the CDR3 is 13 residues.

In the case of this clone: Other DNA sequences in this sample translate to the same CDR3. This sequence joins TRBV5-1 and TRBJ2-7; possible D gene TRBD2, 6 bases. V gave up 0 bases and J gave up 0 bases, with 10 bases separating them. Germline lookup yields CDR1 SGHRS and CDR2 YFSETQ. This CDR3 contains 15 residues. The CDR3 is CASSLVPGSSYEQYF. CDR3 nucleotide sequence: TGCGCCAGCAGCTTGGTCCCCGGGAGCTCCTACGAGCAGTACTTC.

The chain links TRBV21-1 to TRBJ1-1; TRBD1 is the table's D call, not checked against the DNA. TRBV21-1 is marked as a pseudogene. The CDR3 runs to 15 residues. The DNA of the CDR3 is TGTGCCAGCAGCAGGGGGGACAGGGGTCACACTGAAGCTTTCTTT. This sequence encodes CASSRGDRGHTEAFF.

The V gene is TRBV5-1, the J gene TRBJ2-2; D not resolved. Germline CDR1 and CDR2: SGHRS and YFSETQ. CDR3 length equals 14 residues. The ends were cut back, 0 bases at V and 5 bases at J, with 8 bases in the middle. DNA for the CDR3: TGCGCCAGCAGCTTGGTGAGGTGGACCGGGGAGCTGTTTTTT. Residues: CASSLVRWTGELFF.

The CDR3: CASSLPTESYGYTF. CDR3 DNA sequence: TGTGCCAGCAGTTTACCGACGGAAAGCTATGGCTACACCTTC. The chain has TRBV28 and TRBJ1-2, with unresolved D. The V and J ends lost 2 bases and 4 bases respectively, with 11 bases between them. Germline assignment: CDR1 MDHEN and CDR2 SYDVKM. The length of the CDR3 is 14 residues.

The gene calls are TRBV30 and TRBJ1-2, with D possibly matching TRBD1 (6 bases). V dropped 4 bases and J dropped 4 bases, with 10 bases sitting between them. The germline gives CDR1 GTSNPN, CDR2 SVGIG (reference sequence). The CDR3 is 12 residues long. The CDR3 DNA reads TGTGCCTGGAACTGGGACACCTATGGCTACACCTTC. Translation gives CAWNWDTYGYTF.

This chain connects TRBV7-8 to TRBJ1-3; 7 nucleotides align to TRBD1. The germline gives CDR1 SGHVS, CDR2 FQNEAQ. Unmatched junction bases numbered 4, after V lost 6 bases and J lost 2 bases. The CDR3 has 14 residues. The CDR3 DNA sequence: TGTGCCAGCAGGAGGGGGACAGCTGGAAACACCATATATTTT. This translates into CASRRGTAGNTIYF.

The chain employs TRBV7-9 and TRBJ2-2; a weak D match, TRBD1 (7 bases). Germline V lookup: CDR1 SEHNR, CDR2 FQNEAQ (reference sequence). CDR3 length equals 19 residues. The V gene lost 4 bases and the J gene lost 2 bases, with 23 bases spanning the gap. CDR3 nucleotide sequence: TGTGCCAGCAGCTCTAGACAGGGAGGAACGAAAGGTAACACCGGGGAGCTGTTTTTT. The encoded protein is CASSSRQGGTKGNTGELFF. Variable domain in full (rest from reference TRBV7-9 and TRBJ2-2): DTGVSQNPRHKITKRGQNVTFRCDPISEHNRLYWYRQTLGQGPEFLTYFQNEAQLEKSRLLSDRFSAERPKGSFSTLEIQRTEQGDSAMYLCASSSRQGGTKGNTGELFFGEGSRLTVL.

Only one count was recorded for this clone. V and J are TRBV5-1 and TRBJ2-1; 11 bases align to TRBD2. Germline-derived CDR1 and CDR2 are SGHRS and YFSETQ. With V trimmed by 3 bases and J by 10 bases, 12 bases remained unmatched. The CDR3 covers 16 residues. CDR3 sequence reads: CASSSIPGLAESEQFF. DNA for the CDR3: TGCGCCAGCAGCTCGATTCCGGGACTAGCGGAGTCGGAGCAGTTCTTC.

The chain joins TRBV11-3 to TRBJ2-1; 8 bases align to TRBD2. Germline V gene data show CDR1 as SGHNT and CDR2 as YENEEA. The trim removed 1 base at V and 10 bases at J, leaving 3 bases unmatched. The CDR3 is 13 amino acids. CDR3 coding DNA: TGTGCCAGCAGCTTAGGGATAGCGGGGGAGCAGTTCTTC. Translation: CASSLGIAGEQFF.